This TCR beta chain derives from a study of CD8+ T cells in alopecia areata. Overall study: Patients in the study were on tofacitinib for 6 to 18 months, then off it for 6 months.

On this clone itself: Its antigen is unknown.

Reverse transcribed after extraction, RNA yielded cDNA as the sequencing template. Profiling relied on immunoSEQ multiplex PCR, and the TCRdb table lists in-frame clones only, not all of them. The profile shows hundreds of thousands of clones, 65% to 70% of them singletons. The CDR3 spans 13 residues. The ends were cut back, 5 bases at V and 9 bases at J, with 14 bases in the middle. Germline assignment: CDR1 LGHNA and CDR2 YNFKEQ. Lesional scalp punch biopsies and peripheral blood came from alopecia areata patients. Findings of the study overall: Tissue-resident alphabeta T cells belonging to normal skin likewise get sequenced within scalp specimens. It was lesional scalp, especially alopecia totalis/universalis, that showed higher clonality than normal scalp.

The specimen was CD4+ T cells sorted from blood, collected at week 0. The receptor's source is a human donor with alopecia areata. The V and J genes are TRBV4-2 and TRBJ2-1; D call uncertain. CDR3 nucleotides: TGTGCCAGCAGCGGATCGTTTGGAAGTGAGCAGTTCTTC. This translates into CASSGSFGSEQFF.